The clone carrying this T cell receptor beta chain occurred many times. The entry originates in a study of molecular identifiers for immune sequencing clone quantification. Bulk TCR libraries used previously described methods and listed TCR primers. A single record per CDR3 protein comes from TCRdb applying MiXCR to the PCR reads. The sample has about 35,000 distinct CDR3 sequences, approximately 20% seen once. The CDR3 is 15 residues long. CDR1 is MDHEN, CDR2 SYDVKM, per germline. Germline trimming cut 5 bases from V and 0 bases from J; bases unmatched to any gene: 3. The authors sorted naive CD8 T cells as CD8+CD4-CCR7+CD45RA+.

The receptor was isolated from a human donor in good health. Some libraries in this study had Jurkat cell RNA spiked in. The sequencing sample was made of naive CD8+ T cells from blood, with Jurkat cell RNA spiked in. Stated subset: FACS-sorted CD8+CD4-CCR7+CD45RA+ naive T cells. The V gene is TRBV28, the J gene TRBJ2-3, with 9 positions matching TRBD2. Written as DNA, the CDR3 is TGTGCCAGCAGTAGACTAGCGGCTAGCACAGATACGCAGTATTTT. Translated, it gives CASSRLAASTDTQYF.